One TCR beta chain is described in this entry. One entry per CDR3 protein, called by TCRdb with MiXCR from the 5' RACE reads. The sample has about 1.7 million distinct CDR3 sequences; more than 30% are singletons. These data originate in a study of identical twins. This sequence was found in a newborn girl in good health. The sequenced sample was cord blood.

CDR3 bases: TGCAGTGCTAGAAGGGGAAGCGGAACGAACACTGAAGCTTTCTTT. Encoded protein: CSARRGSGTNTEAFF. This chain joins TRBV20-1 and TRBJ1-1; D is perhaps TRBD1 (5 bases). CDR1 is DFQATT and CDR2 is SNEGSKA in the germline V gene (reference sequence). The CDR3 has 15 amino acids. The V end was cut by 2 bases, the J end by 1 base, with 14 bases between.